This TCR beta chain was retrieved from a study of blood T cell repertoires in COVID-19. Study summary: Sources were T cells, B-cell-depleted T cells, or PBMCs; the material itself was cDNA or gDNA.

This clone was counted between two and nine times. Per the authors' pipeline: Amplification from reference gene primers served as the basis for estimated nucleated cell counts. The data were produced by immunoSEQ multiplex PCR, yet TCRdb's version contains in-frame clones alone and is incomplete. Clone size and V and J calls were adopted from that table, with D and trimming inferred from the DNA. The table has approximately 250,000 clones, 86% seen once. The CDR3 is made up of 13 amino acids. Unmatched junction bases numbered 3, after V lost 6 bases and J lost 6 bases. The Seattle site enrolled patients during active infection and followed them longitudinally.

This clonotype originated in a woman aged 80 or over with COVID-19, enrolled during active disease. The sequencing sample was made of peripheral blood. The chain joins TRBV12-3 or TRBV12-4 to TRBJ2-1; 9 positions match TRBD1. The CDR3 loop reads CASRQTGGNEQFF. The CDR3 region has the DNA TGTGCCAGCAGACAGACAGGGGGCAATGAGCAGTTCTTC.